The T cell receptor beta chain described here comes from a study of metastatic and nonmetastatic thyroid tumors. Study-level background: Malignant and benign thyroid patients had repertoires compared in peripheral blood and tumor or nodule tissue.

No treatment of any kind had been given to any patient before thyroid surgery. Original processing methods: A classifier of distant metastasis in papillary thyroid cancer was built from CDR3 differences (across clinicopathological groups). TCRdb reassembled clones from the PCR reads with MiXCR. The authors' filters were not applied to this entry. The sample carries around 70,000 clones, more than 15% recorded once. Whole-study findings and limits: Versus benign nodules, malignant thyroid tumors reportedly had significantly higher TCR beta diversity, in blood and tumor.

The germline gives CDR1 KGHSH, CDR2 LQKENI. The CDR3 has 14 residues. V was clipped by 4 bases and J by 3 bases; unmatched bases: 2. Ten or more counts support this clone. Its target is not known. This clonotype originated in a female donor with papillary thyroid cancer or a benign thyroid nodule (not recorded which). Some clones in this sample may be carry-over from other donors' samples. V gene TRBV18 combines with J gene TRBJ2-2, with TRBD2 matching over 7 bases. The sample consisted of blood. The CDR3 region has the DNA TGTGCCAGCTCACAGGGAGGGTACACCGGGGAGCTGTTTTTT. It yields the protein CASSQGGYTGELFF.